This paragraph covers one T cell receptor (beta chain) sequence. This clonotype was seen more than once but under ten times. Which antigen it targets is not known. Per-base qualities were not stored, and no clone one base away is much larger. The sample is drawn from a study of T cell repertoires in cytomegalovirus infection (dated 2019 in TCRdb). For the study in its entirety: Donor HLA type was relevant to the analysis, because carriage of CMV infection together with the matching HLA type was indicated by public TCR beta signatures. The study at large found these results: Carriers of CMV infection plus the relevant HLA type were discriminated by the cumulative frequency of public TCR beta family members in the study cohort and in an independent roughly 350-donor cohort. In the ex vivo response, HLA-C-restricted CMV-specific TCR beta clonotypes were dominant, and in two of eight donors the single most frequent clonotype came from this HLA-C-restricted group.

Looking up the germline V gene yields CDR1 MNHNS and CDR2 SASEGT. V is pruned by 6 bases and J by 7 bases, leaving 12 bases of the junction without a gene match. The CDR3 runs 15 amino acids, cysteine and phenylalanine included. The retained sequence is limited to the CDR3, 45 bases, with the frame set at the first base. The sample was run on an Illumina HiSeq 1500. TCRdb reprocessing: public reads trimmed at Q25 with fastp, clones called with MiXCR, in-frame beta chains kept. Under each unique CDR3 protein, matching rows form one entry showing the most common genes and DNA. For this sample the table gives about 260,000 distinct CDR3 sequences, of which less than 9.5% were detected only once. The ten largest clonotypes hold about 14% of the sample.

The chain uses TRBV6-1 and TRBJ1-2; TRBD1 matches 9 bases in the middle. The source is a human donor in good health (CMV status not recorded). Some clones in this sample may be carry-over from other donors' samples. Sequencing was done on a sample of PBMCs. The encoded CDR3 is CASRLSRDREGGYTF. The nucleotide sequence reads as follows: TGTGCCAGCAGACTCTCCCGGGACAGGGAGGGTGGCTACACCTTC.